The rows below give T cell receptor beta chains drawn from one sample of a study of T-cell reconstitution after alpha-beta-depleted transplantation in children. TCRdb re-analysed the PCR reads in MiXCR, keeping a single row per CDR3 protein. The table includes 580,000 or so distinct CDR3 sequences, 20% to 25% detected once. The material was PBMCs, mostly from graft donor cells, obtained 360 days after TCRalphabeta/CD19-depleted stem cell transplant. These receptor sequences come from a boy under two years old who had a stem cell transplant for acute myeloid leukemia, so the T cells may come from the graft donor. The CDR3 runs from the conserved cysteine through the conserved F or W. A D gene is named only where the DNA matches it firmly. Not every row has a clone size; where given, it reads once, few, many or a size class.

size,V,D,J,CDR3,DNA
-,TRBV28,TRBD1,TRBJ1-4,CASSFGDRNEKLFF,TGTGCCAGCAGTTTTGGGGACAGGAACGAAAAACTGTTTTTT
many,TRBV20-1,TRBD1,TRBJ2-2,CSARHRGTGELFF,TGCAGTGCTAGGCACAGGGGGACCGGGGAGCTGTTTTTT
-,TRBV10-3,TRBD2,TRBJ2-1,CAILRTSNEQFF,TGTGCCATCTTACGGACTAGCAATGAGCAGTTCTTC
-,TRBV20-1,-,TRBJ2-1,CSEGNYNEQFF,TGCAGTGAAGGGAACTACAATGAGCAGTTCTTC
few,TRBV5-1,TRBD1,TRBJ2-7,CASSLGQGTNEQYF,TGCGCCAGCAGCCTGGGACAGGGGACCAACGAGCAGTACTTC
many,TRBV11-3,-,TRBJ2-4,CASSRGARELAKNIQYF,TGTGCCAGCAGCAGAGGGGCGAGGGAACTAGCCAAAAACATTCAGTACTTC
many,TRBV6-1,-,TRBJ2-4,CASSLGGGLAKNIQYF,TGTGCCAGCAGTCTGGGGGGTGGCCTAGCCAAAAACATTCAGTACTTC
-,TRBV25-1,-,TRBJ1-6,CASSVGSGASPLHF,TGTGCCAGCAGTGTGGGATCTGGCGCTTCACCCCTCCACTTT
-,TRBV20-1,TRBD1,TRBJ2-3,CSASSGTGLPDTQYF,TGCAGTGCTAGTTCCGGGACAGGGTTGCCAGATACGCAGTATTTT
-,TRBV12-3/TRBV12-4,-,TRBJ2-5,CASSPRTWGETQYF,TGTGCCAGCAGCCCCAGGACGTGGGGGGAGACCCAGTACTTC
many,TRBV13,-,TRBJ1-1,CASSFSHAANTEAFF,TGTGCCAGCAGCTTTTCCCACGCCGCGAACACTGAAGCTTTCTTT
few,TRBV25-1,-,TRBJ1-2,CASSEFRVGGGYTF,TGTGCCAGCAGTGAATTTAGAGTGGGAGGAGGCTACACCTTC
-,TRBV20-1,-,TRBJ1-2,CSARFLRGQGIPNYGYTF,TGCAGTGCTAGATTCCTCCGAGGGCAGGGGATTCCTAACTATGGCTACACCTTC
few,TRBV20-1,-,TRBJ1-2,CSAREGREYGYTF,TGCAGTGCTAGAGAGGGGCGGGAGTATGGCTACACCTTC
-,TRBV20-1,-,TRBJ2-1,CSAPWGGAPEQFF,TGCAGTGCCCCGTGGGGGGGGGCCCCTGAGCAGTTCTTC
few,TRBV12-3/TRBV12-4,-,TRBJ1-1,CASSLRPLIFTEAFF,TGTGCCAGCAGTTTAAGGCCTCTAATCTTCACTGAAGCTTTCTTT
many,TRBV6-2/TRBV6-3,-,TRBJ2-5,CASSRASKTQYF,TGTGCCAGCAGTCGCGCCAGCAAGACCCAGTACTTC
-,TRBV28,-,TRBJ2-1,CASSLGRLVAEQFF,TGTGCCAGCAGTCTAGGGCGATTGGTCGCTGAGCAGTTCTTC
many,TRBV20-1,TRBD1,TRBJ1-5,CSALETGSAVQPQHF,TGCAGTGCTTTAGAGACAGGGTCCGCGGTTCAGCCCCAGCATTTT
few,TRBV20-1,-,TRBJ2-1,CSARDPGLDSYNEQFF,TGCAGTGCTAGAGATCCCGGGCTAGACTCCTACAATGAGCAGTTCTTC
few,TRBV12-3/TRBV12-4,-,TRBJ2-3,CASSLKSVSAYTDTQYF,TGTGCCAGCAGTTTAAAGTCGGTCAGCGCATACACAGATACGCAGTATTTT
once,TRBV28,-,TRBJ2-4,CASSHASFAKNIQYF,TGTGCCAGCAGTCACGCATCGTTCGCCAAAAACATTCAGTACTTC
many,TRBV3-1,-,TRBJ2-1,CASSHASLNEQFF,TGTGCCAGCAGCCACGCTAGCCTAAATGAGCAGTTCTTC
-,TRBV20-1,-,TRBJ2-3,CSATGTSTDTQYF,TGCAGTGCTACAGGGACAAGCACAGATACGCAGTATTTT
-,TRBV30,TRBD2,TRBJ2-6,CAWFRGGLQSGANVLTF,TGTGCCTGGTTTCGGGGGGGCCTTCAATCCGGGGCCAACGTCCTGACTTTC
few,TRBV6-5,-,TRBJ1-2,CASSYSIGGGRSTGYGYTF,TGTGCCAGCAGTTACTCGATCGGTGGAGGGAGATCGACCGGATATGGCTACACCTTC
many,TRBV29-1,-,TRBJ2-7,CSVEKGIGEQYF,TGCAGCGTTGAAAAAGGGATCGGGGAGCAGTACTTC
many,TRBV20-1,-,TRBJ1-1,CSARDLGGTYTEAFF,TGCAGTGCTAGAGATCTGGGGGGGACTTATACTGAAGCTTTCTTT
few,TRBV6-5,TRBD1,TRBJ1-2,CASSSPGGQSGYTF,TGTGCCAGCAGTTCCCCAGGGGGGCAGAGCGGCTACACCTTC
-,TRBV20-1,-,TRBJ2-1,CSANGGPSSYNEQFF,TGCAGTGCTAACGGGGGGCCTAGCTCCTACAATGAGCAGTTCTTC
many,TRBV29-1,-,TRBJ2-7,CSVEVTGGYEQYF,TGCAGCGTTGAAGTAACAGGTGGATACGAGCAGTACTTC
-,TRBV28,TRBD1,TRBJ1-4,CASSSQQGAGEKLFF,TGTGCCAGCAGTTCTCAGCAGGGGGCGGGTGAAAAACTGTTTTTT
-,TRBV6-5,-,TRBJ2-5,CASSYSAGKETQYF,TGTGCCAGCAGTTACTCGGCAGGGAAAGAGACCCAGTACTTC
few,TRBV20-1,-,TRBJ2-2,CSARRTQAGELFF,TGCAGTGCTAGAAGGACACAGGCCGGGGAGCTGTTTTTT
few,TRBV20-1,-,TRBJ2-2,CSAQIAGGPRSGELFF,TGCAGTGCTCAAATCGCCGGGGGGCCCAGGTCCGGGGAGCTGTTTTTT
-,TRBV20-1,-,TRBJ2-3,CSAPQGGGTDTQYF,TGCAGTGCCCCCCAGGGGGGGGGGACAGATACGCAGTATTTT
many,TRBV20-1,TRBD1,TRBJ2-1,CSAQDGDRGINEQFF,TGCAGTGCCCAAGACGGGGACAGGGGTATTAATGAGCAGTTCTTC
once,TRBV5-4,-,TRBJ2-3,CASSLDSVSTDTQYF,TGTGCCAGCAGCTTGGACAGCGTTAGTACAGATACGCAGTATTTT
-,TRBV7-8,-,TRBJ1-5,CASSSNTENQPQHF,TGTGCCAGCAGCTCAAACACAGAGAATCAGCCCCAGCATTTT
many,TRBV4-3,TRBD2,TRBJ2-5,CASSQSAGGTGETQYF,TGCGCCAGCAGCCAATCAGCGGGGGGCACGGGGGAGACCCAGTACTTC
-,TRBV12-3/TRBV12-4,-,TRBJ1-2,CASSDRFDYTF,TGTGCCAGCAGTGACCGCTTTGACTACACCTTC
-,TRBV29-1,-,TRBJ2-1,CSVDGGHNEQFF,TGCAGCGTTGACGGGGGCCACAATGAGCAGTTCTTC
few,TRBV20-1,TRBD1,TRBJ2-6,CSASPIPGQGAQGANVLTF,TGCAGTGCTAGCCCCATACCGGGACAGGGGGCGCAAGGGGCCAACGTCCTGACTTTC
-,TRBV6-5,TRBD1,TRBJ2-1,CASSYFGTAYNEQFF,TGTGCCAGCAGTTACTTCGGGACAGCCTACAATGAGCAGTTCTTC
many,TRBV29-1,-,TRBJ1-2,CSVVWVHYGYTF,TGCAGCGTTGTATGGGTGCACTATGGCTACACCTTC
-,TRBV6-5,TRBD1,TRBJ1-1,CASSYIGTGTVNTEAFF,TGTGCCAGCAGTTACATCGGGACAGGGACGGTAAACACTGAAGCTTTCTTT
many,TRBV7-2,-,TRBJ2-5,CASSLALGRGPGSIETQYF,TGTGCCAGCAGCTTAGCGCTTGGCAGGGGACCGGGTTCAATTGAGACCCAGTACTTC
many,TRBV15,TRBD1,TRBJ2-7,CATSDQMEMDRVLPYEQYF,TGTGCCACCAGCGATCAGATGGAAATGGACAGGGTCCTTCCCTACGAGCAGTACTTC
many,TRBV12-3/TRBV12-4,-,TRBJ1-5,CASQRTLQGNQPQHF,TGTGCCAGCCAGAGAACCCTTCAAGGAAATCAGCCCCAGCATTTT
-,TRBV11-2,-,TRBJ2-3,CASSFTGKGDTQYF,TGTGCCAGCAGCTTTACCGGGAAGGGTGATACGCAGTATTTT
many,TRBV6-6,-,TRBJ2-1,CASSAGHNEQFF,TGTGCCAGCAGCGCGGGGCACAATGAGCAGTTCTTC